Described below is a single TCR beta chain sequence and its context. The data stem from a study of immune heterogeneity within non-small cell lung tumors. This CDR3 comprises 15 residues. Germline-derived CDR1 and CDR2 are LGHDT and YNNKEL (reference sequence). Trimming pared 3 bases from V and 1 base from J, leaving 12 bases between. Template was bulk tumor genomic DNA, about 600 ng per sample. Several biopsies per primary tumor were taken during surgery, spaced as far apart as possible. Curative surgical treatment was performed in patients who had newly diagnosed, untreated non-small cell lung cancer. A first 10-cycle multiplex round used 32 V-gene and 13 J-gene primers on TCR beta CDR3. TCRdb processed the multiplex PCR reads anew with MiXCR; each CDR3 protein has one entry. In the table there are 12,000 to 15,000 distinct CDR3 sequences, over 25% of which are singletons.

The receptor comes from a woman aged 45-65 years with non-small cell lung cancer. The sequenced material came from lung tumor tissue. The chain uses TRBV3-1 and TRBJ2-5; no definite D call. CDR3 loop: CASSHRAHGQETQYF. The CDR3 DNA is TGTGCCAGCAGCCATAGGGCGCACGGCCAAGAGACCCAGTACTTC.